These 2 T cell receptor beta chains came from one sample sequenced in a study of shared clonotypes between healthy human individuals. Clones were read by immunoSEQ multiplex PCR, and TCRdb kept only the in-frame ones, dropping some. The sample carries about 500,000 clones, about 74% recorded once. Sequencing was carried out using PBMCs. The receptors here all came from a woman in her thirties or forties in good health. Some clones in this sample may be carry-over from other donors' samples.

This chain connects TRBV18 to TRBJ2-2; D is perhaps TRBD2 (5 bases). Germline assignment: CDR1 KGHSH and CDR2 LQKENI. CDR3 size: 15 residues. With 1 base removed from V and 4 bases from J, the gap between germline ends came to 10 bases. The CDR3 sequence is CASSPRRTSTGELFF. CDR3 nucleotide sequence: TGTGCCAGCTCACCACGGAGGACGTCCACCGGGGAGCTGTTTTTT.

The table lists this clone with a count of one. A far larger clone is only one base removed, so a read error is likely. The J gene is TRBJ2-5, the V gene TRBV7-2; the D is unclear. CDR1 is SGHTA and CDR2 is FQGNSA in the germline V gene. The CDR3 covers 12 residues. CDR3 in DNA: TGTGCCAGCAGCCTTTCCCAAGGGACCCAGTACTTC. Amino acid sequence: CASSLSQGTQYF.